This TCR beta chain stems from a study of CD8 T cells in ankylosing spondylitis. Findings and caveats of the study: There was a TCR beta motif, made of roughly eight highly homologous variants, that appeared characteristic of ankylosing spondylitis blood.

This clonotype was counted a few times. Its antigen is unknown. Each TCR beta library was made by quantitative 5'-RACE that incorporated molecular barcodes. TCRdb redid the calling of the 5' RACE reads with MiXCR, one entry per CDR3 protein. The sample yields 350,000 or so distinct CDR3 sequences, 14% to 15% seen once. CDR1 is SNHLY and CDR2 is FYNNEI in the germline V gene. V lost 4 bases to trimming and J lost 2 bases; unmatched junction nucleotides: 6. This CDR3 is built from 16 residues. The chain couples TRBV2 to TRBJ2-1, with 9 bases fitting TRBD2. This clonotype was sampled from a male donor with ankylosing spondylitis or in good health (not recorded which). The sequenced sample was blood, either unsorted or a sorted T cell fraction (not recorded which). The CDR3 DNA sequence: TGTGCCAGCAGTGCCACTACTAGCGGGCCCTACAATGAGCAGTTCTTC. Translating it yields CASSATTSGPYNEQFF.